The 11 T cell receptor beta chains reported below all come from one sample, sequenced in a study of T cell responses to AZD1222 COVID-19 vaccine (dated by TCRdb to the early 2020s). Libraries came from the immunoSEQ multiplex PCR assay. In TCRdb, the immuneACCESS table is reduced to in-frame sequences with V and J assigned. These tables do not hold every clone; where another copy was compared, an unresolved V gene accounts for under half, and the others remain unexplained. This sample gives over 150,000 clones in total; 75% to 90% of them show up just once. In total, the top ten clones hold about 2.5% of the sample. This specimen's time point label, interpreted: baseline before first vaccination. The source was peripheral blood, collected on day 0 of AZD1222 vaccination. The receptor source for this set is an adult in good health.

The chain carries TRBV3-1 (or the pseudogene TRBV3-2) and TRBJ1-2, with 9 bases fitting TRBD1. Germline V gene lookup returns CDR1 LGHDT and CDR2 YNNKEL (reference sequence). J gave up 2 bases and V 5 bases, and 6 bases lay outside the gene matches. The CDR3 contains 15 residues. Written as DNA, the CDR3 is TGTGCCAGCAGCTTTGGGACAGGGATAAACTATGGCTACACCTTC. It is translated as CASSFGTGINYGYTF.

The chain combines TRBV5-4 with TRBJ2-7; 7 bases agree with TRBD1. The length of the CDR3 is 12 residues. Germline V gene data show CDR1 as SGHNT and CDR2 as YYREEE (reference sequence). V lost 4 bases, J lost 9 bases, and 7 bases stayed unmatched. The CDR3 sequence: CASSMDRLGQYF. The CDR3 bases are TGTGCCAGCAGCATGGACAGGTTAGGGCAGTACTTC.

This rearrangement joins TRBV24-1 to TRBJ2-7; TRBD1 matches at 8 bases. The CDR3 spans 17 residues. Losses at the gene ends were 2 bases for V and 2 bases for J; bases not matched to a gene: 10. Germline CDR1 KGHDR, CDR2 SFDVKD. The CDR3 protein is CATSDCPEDRDPYEQYF. DNA for the CDR3: TGTGCCACCAGTGATTGCCCCGAGGACAGGGACCCCTACGAGCAGTACTTC.

The chain recombines TRBV7-9 with TRBJ1-6; no clear D. The V end was cut by 1 base, the J end by 8 bases, with 12 bases between. This CDR3 contains 15 residues. CDR1 is SEHNR, CDR2 FQNEAQ, per germline (reference sequence). The CDR3 sequence is CASSLETKRYSPLHF. The CDR3 nucleotides read TGTGCCAGCAGCTTAGAAACCAAGCGGTATTCACCCCTCCACTTT. Drawing the rest from reference TRBV7-9 and TRBJ1-6, the complete variable domain is DTGVSQNPRHKITKRGQNVTFRCDPISEHNRLYWYRQTLGQGPEFLTYFQNEAQLEKSRLLSDRFSAERPKGSFSTLEIQRTEQGDSAMYLCASSLETKRYSPLHFGNGTRLTVT.

The chain uses TRBV19 and TRBJ1-1; D is perhaps TRBD1 (5 bases). This CDR3 has 15 residues. Germline V lookup: CDR1 LNHDA, CDR2 SQIVND (reference sequence). Trimming shortened V by 8 bases and J by 4 bases, and 20 bases separated the two germline ends. CDR3 in DNA: TGTGCCAGTTCAGGGTTAGGGATAGGAAGCACTGAAGCTTTCTTT. It yields the protein CASSGLGIGSTEAFF. The variable domain in full, with the rest retrieved from reference TRBV19 and TRBJ1-1, is DGGITQSPKYLFRKEGQNVTLSCEQNLNHDAMYWYRQDPGQGLRLIYYSQIVNDFQKGDIAEGYSVSREKKESFPLTVTSAQKNPTAFYLCASSGLGIGSTEAFFGQGTRLTVV.

To note about this clone: Additional DNA sequences in this sample encode the identical CDR3. The V and J genes are TRBV5-1 and TRBJ1-5; no firm D call. Looked up from germline, CDR1 is SGHRS and CDR2 is YFSETQ. The CDR3 consists of 13 residues. V gave up 0 bases and J gave up 7 bases, with 8 bases separating them. CDR3 in amino acids: CASSLVPGQPQHF. DNA of the CDR3: TGCGCCAGCAGCTTGGTTCCGGGGCAGCCCCAGCATTTT.

The V gene is TRBV29-1, the J gene TRBJ1-3; 10 nucleotides agree with TRBD1. CDR3 length: 14 amino acids. Germline-derived CDR1 and CDR2 are SQVTM and ANQGSEA. Losses at the gene ends were 6 bases for V and 2 bases for J; bases not matched to a gene: 4. The CDR3 nucleotides are TGCAGCGTCGCGGGACAGGGGACTGGAAACACCATATATTTT. This sequence encodes CSVAGQGTGNTIYF.

V and J are TRBV18 and TRBJ1-4; D remains unclear. V was shortened by 2 bases and J by 3 bases, with 10 bases between the two germline ends. CDR3 length equals 15 residues. Germline CDR1 KGHSH, CDR2 LQKENI. CDR3 DNA sequence: TGTGCCAGCTCACCAGGGTTCGGAGCTAATGAAAAACTGTTTTTT. Its protein is CASSPGFGANEKLFF.

This clone was seen a handful of times. The chain recombines TRBV3-1 (or the pseudogene TRBV3-2) with TRBJ2-7; D may match TRBD1 or TRBD2 (5 bases each). V lost 6 bases to trimming and J lost 4 bases, with 13 bases between them. The germline V gene encodes CDR1 LGHDT and CDR2 YNNKEL (reference sequence). The CDR3 is made up of 13 amino acids. This chain's CDR3 is CASSSGPLYEQYF. CDR3 DNA sequence: TGTGCCAGCAGTTCGGGACCGCTATACGAGCAGTACTTC.

The chain carries TRBV19 and TRBJ1-1; 8 nucleotides align to TRBD1. Per the germline V gene, CDR1 is LNHDA and CDR2 is SQIVND (reference sequence). J gave up 4 bases and V 7 bases, and 17 bases lay outside the gene matches. CDR3 size: 17 residues. CDR3 in DNA: TGTGCCAGTACCGGAGACAGGGGCAAGAAGTGGGGCACTGAAGCTTTCTTT. The encoded protein is CASTGDRGKKWGTEAFF. Using reference TRBV19 and TRBJ1-1 for the parts outside the CDR3, the full variable domain is DGGITQSPKYLFRKEGQNVTLSCEQNLNHDAMYWYRQDPGQGLRLIYYSQIVNDFQKGDIAEGYSVSREKKESFPLTVTSAQKNPTAFYLCASTGDRGKKWGTEAFFGQGTRLTVV.

The chain carries TRBV6-5 and TRBJ2-7; the match to TRBD2 covers 7 bases. Trimming at V came to 8 bases and at J to 7 bases, leaving 14 bases not matched to a gene. The germline V gene encodes CDR1 MNHEY and CDR2 SVGAGI. The CDR3 loop spans 14 amino acids. CDR3 residues: CASAGGTPREEQYF. The CDR3 nucleotides are TGTGCCAGCGCCGGGGGGACTCCAAGGGAGGAGCAGTACTTC.